The text below deals with one TCR beta chain. This clone's antigen is unknown. Base qualities are not recorded, but no much larger clone differs from it by a single base. V and J lose 4 bases and 1 base, and a span of 20 bases separates them. The germline V gene (reference sequence) provides CDR1 SGHKS and CDR2 YYEKEE. The CDR3, cysteine through phenylalanine, is 17 amino acids long. Solely the CDR3 DNA is kept, with 51 bases framed from the first base. The cohort consisted of hundreds of healthy bone marrow donors. At the time of sampling, every cohort member was nominally healthy, though immune exposures that went unrecorded were likely present. The donor was CMV seropositive and belonged to the group of 250 to 350 seropositive cohort members. A peripheral blood sample was collected from each donor, and TCR beta sequencing was performed on peripheral blood mononuclear cells. Genomic DNA extraction from the blood cell samples was performed with the Qiagen DNeasy Blood Extraction Kit.

Library preparation used the immunoSEQ multiplex PCR assay. A mixture of 60 forward primers for TCR Vbeta segments and 13 reverse primers for TCR Jbeta segments was used in the multiplex PCR. A multiplex PCR assay on genomic DNA amplified the CDR3 region of rearranged TCR beta genes. On the Illumina HiSeq System, the amplified TCR beta libraries were sequenced as 87-base-pair reads. As for the original processing: In a later analysis, tens of millions of unique TCR beta chains were counted across the 666 repertoires, and roughly 11 million of these chains were shared by at least two donors. Raw reads were error-corrected and collapsed into unique sequences with a nearest-neighbor algorithm that merged closely related sequences to remove PCR and sequencing errors. CDR3 sequences were aligned to IMGT reference sequences to assign V, D and J gene segments. Each retained sequence needed at least a six-nucleotide match to both a V gene segment and a J gene segment. Rearrangements were classified as productive when the CDR3 lacked stop codons and remained in frame with V and J, and all other rearrangements were classified as non-productive. Following IMGT convention, CDR3 was defined as the stretch from the second conserved V-encoded cysteine up to the conserved J-encoded phenylalanine. The earlier analysis of about 500 of the donors excluded sequences that lacked an unambiguous match to a single V gene segment. An earlier analysis of approximately 590 of the donors called V segments functional above 56.7% productive rearrangements and segregating when the between-donor standard deviation exceeded 5%. A statistical classification framework was developed to diagnose cytomegalovirus status using the catalog of TCR beta chain sequences. A later analysis assigned V and J genes by comparing TCR nucleotide sequences with IMGT/GENE-DB human TR gene sequences. A later analysis assigned CDR3 sequences and most-parsimonious VDJ recombination scenarios with the TCRdist pipeline. A later analysis defined each TCR beta chain by its CDR3 amino acid sequence plus V-gene family, and excluded reads lacking a unique V-gene family. To address suspected cross-contamination and a sequencing artifact, a later analysis removed approximately 600 highly shared, low-generation-probability nucleotide sequences. In a later analysis, a clonal expansion index was calculated for each public chain from normalized within-repertoire ranks of inferred template counts. Generation probabilities in a later analysis came from a VDJ recombination model fitted to out-of-frame rearrangements, and those results were checked against IGoR. In a later analysis, hypergeometric tests were used to score TCR-TCR, TCR-HLA and TCR-CMV co-occurrence, with a repertoire-size bias correction applied to TCR pairs. To estimate false discovery rates, a later analysis permuted the HLA or CMV assignments 20 times. A later analysis grouped co-occurring TCRs with DBSCAN, adding TCRdist sequence similarity when clustering within HLA-allele-positive subsets. Repertoires with fewer than 30,000 or more than 120,000 public chains, plus five repertoires with anomalous nucleotide sharing, were excluded from co-occurrence clustering. TCRdb mirrors the immuneACCESS table, restricted to in-frame sequences. Some clones are absent from its copies; in checked studies, under half trace to an unresolved V gene, and the reason for the others is unknown. Clone size and the V and J calls come from that table; the DNA yielded D and trimming. This sample comprises 100,000 to 150,000 clones, 70% to 85% of them detected only once. The ten top clones hold 3% of the sample.

The data derive from a study of cytomegalovirus exposure and HLA in healthy donors (dated by TCRdb to the late 2010s). General notes on the study: According to an earlier analysis of 587 of the donors, 150 million to 200 million T cells yielded 117 million unique TCR beta sequences and around 300 Gb of sequence data. Of the 300 to 450 genotyped donors, 81% were placed in the genetic ancestry cluster associated with self-reported Caucasian donors. The study profiled the T cell repertoires of about 640 subjects by immunosequencing and related them to cytomegalovirus serostatus. To study patterns of TCR occurrence, a later analysis re-analyzed previously published TCR beta repertoires from 600 to 750 donors and added high-resolution HLA genotyping. In an earlier analysis of 500 to 650 of the donors, high-throughput TCR beta sequencing was used to judge whether each TCR beta V gene segment behaved as functional or pseudogenic. To predict cytomegalovirus infection status, the study brought together high-throughput TCR immunosequencing, statistical association of individual TCRs with disease status, and machine learning. Among some 400 genotyped donors of the cohort, an average of roughly 230,000 unique TCR beta nucleotide sequences was sequenced per donor, of which about 19% were non-productive. Typing coverage differed by locus: A, B, C, DRB1 and DQB1 were typed in about 629-640 donors, DQA1 in about 500, DPA1 in 600 to 610, and DPB1 in just under 490. Every repertoire in the discovery cohort had been generated on one and the same sequencing platform. Donor age, sex, ethnicity and CMV serostatus were compiled together with the repertoire data. Four to six DR-DQ haplotypes were handled as single units for association and clustering, since linkage in the cohort was strong. The aim of the study was to test whether cataloging public T cell receptors could identify signatures of past pathogen exposure. Rather than using new phenotypic data, the later analysis identified candidate immune exposures from TCR beta sequences and from how often those sequences occurred across donors. Besides the first cohort of roughly 700 subjects, a separate validation cohort made up of roughly 120 different subjects was used. HLA typing covered class I and class II loci at four-digit resolution. An early release that covered some 640 HLA-typed donors contained around 330 gigabases of sequencing data and around 85 million unique TCR sequences. Genome-wide SNP genotypes for about three fifths of the roughly 670 donors were used in a later genetic analysis, which treated that subset as a discovery cohort. The research as a whole found: About 17 rarely observed V segments, including chromosome 9 orphons, were excluded from the earlier analysis of several hundred of the donors because counts were too low. When HLA alleles, especially DR and DQ, strongly co-occurred, TCR associations were difficult to assign to individual alleles. For the cohort, immune exposure information was limited to CMV serostatus. In an earlier analysis of approximately 590 of the donors, most TCR beta V segments appeared in productive rearrangements about 87% or about 30% of the time, broadly matching IMGT annotations. Because the 87-base-pair reads could not distinguish some IMGT-functional V segments, including TRBV6-2 and TRBV6-3, those segments were excluded. A cluster of highly shared sequence variants was judged likely to be a technical artifact of the sequencing pipeline. Most TCR sequences were seen in very few donors, while some public TCRs were found in many individuals. V-gene and J-gene trimming of TCR beta chains was associated with a missense DCLRE1C variant in a later genetic analysis, and the association was replicated in an independent cohort. A later genetic analysis reported fewer N-insertions in productive TCRs among donors in an Asian-associated ancestry cluster than the roughly 650-donor mean. It was suggested by the authors that the approach could potentially be generalized to other disease states and immunological phenotypes. Only TCR beta chains were sequenced in this cohort, and the absence of alpha or paired-chain data limited detectable features. A few of the identified cytomegalovirus-associated TCR beta chains were confirmed in vitro to be specific for cytomegalovirus antigens. Because some donors lacked HLA typing at each locus, the association tests relied only on the typed subset. Linkage disequilibrium might explain the correlated functional status among segregating V segments, but an unknown experimental factor could not be excluded. A further reported finding was that TCR beta sequences accurately predicted the HLA-A and HLA-B alleles for most subjects in the first cohort. In both the original and validation cohorts, the classifier was reported to diagnose cytomegalovirus status with high specificity and sensitivity. According to a later analysis, most CMV-associated TCR beta chains appeared to be HLA-restricted, and the HLA associations seemed to be driven largely by CMV exposure. A later analysis reported that several top co-occurrence clusters appeared linked to parvovirus B19, influenza, CMV and Epstein-Barr virus. Sequencing depth was assumed to be roughly uniform across donors in the presence/absence analyses, though that assumption may not hold. At a false discovery rate of 0.05, a later analysis linked about 16,000 TCR beta sequences to specific HLA alleles. A total of fewer than 200 TCR beta chains were listed by the study as associated with cytomegalovirus. A later analysis found that TCR association rates varied across HLA loci, with DRB1 alleles showing the most associated TCRs and HLA-C alleles the fewest. A later analysis found that HLA-associated TCR beta chains were more clonally expanded and had lower generation probabilities than equally common non-associated chains.

The rearrangement joined TRBV5-5 to TRBJ2-5; the D region possibly corresponds to TRBD2 (5 bases align). The source material was PBMCs. This sequence originates from a woman aged 18-30 years in good health and CMV-seropositive. CDR3 loop: CASSQRARVLLQETQYF. The bases are TGTGCCAGCAGCCAGAGGGCTCGGGTCCTCCTCCAAGAGACCCAGTACTTC.